One sample yielded the 18 T cell receptor beta chains listed below, sequenced in a study of T-cell memory formation after mild COVID-19. TCRdb called the 5' RACE reads again in MiXCR, with one record for every CDR3 protein. The repertoire has under 35,000 distinct CDR3 sequences, roughly 7.4% of them found once; the top ten carry 13% to 15%. Sequenced input: PBMCs or a T cell subset sorted from them (not recorded which). These receptors came from an adult woman who had mild COVID-19 (a few samples of this study predate the infection). Cell type and time point are not known.

This clonotype was counted at least ten times. The V gene is TRBV5-1, the J gene TRBJ2-1; 9 positions match TRBD1. The CDR3 loop spans 16 amino acids. V gave up 0 bases and J gave up 6 bases; unmatched junction bases: 7. Germline V CDR1 and CDR2: SGHRS, YFSETQ. The CDR3 DNA is TGCGCCAGCAGCTTGGCCCCGACAGGGGGAGGCAATGAGCAGTTCTTC. It translates to CASSLAPTGGGNEQFF.

This clonotype came up many times. V and J are TRBV3-1 and TRBJ2-2, with D uncertain. Germline CDR1 is LGHDT and CDR2 is YNNKEL (reference sequence). The CDR3 has 14 amino acids. Trimming took 1 base from V and 2 from J, leaving 5 bases between them. CDR3 coding DNA: TGTGCCAGCAGCCAAGGAGTAAACACCGGGGAGCTGTTTTTT. Its protein is CASSQGVNTGELFF.

At least ten counts were recorded for this clonotype. V usage is TRBV5-1 and J usage is TRBJ2-1; D call uncertain. Per the germline V gene, CDR1 is SGHRS and CDR2 is YFSETQ. Deletions cut 1 base from V and 0 bases from J, with 8 bases between. The CDR3 totals 15 residues. The CDR3 DNA reads TGCGCCAGCAGCTTGACTGGAAACTCCTACAATGAGCAGTTCTTC. It yields the protein CASSLTGNSYNEQFF.

This clonotype was counted ten times or more. The V gene is TRBV5-6, the J gene TRBJ1-2; D may be TRBD1 (5 bases). With 0 bases removed from V and 8 bases from J, the gap between germline ends came to 17 bases. The CDR3 runs to 15 residues. The V gene's germline CDR1 is SGHDT and CDR2 YYEEEE. The CDR3 bases are TGTGCCAGCAGCTTGGATCCAGGGATGGTCGGGGGCTACACCTTC. This gives the protein CASSLDPGMVGGYTF.

Within the sample, this clonotype is medium-sized. The rearrangement links TRBV24-1 to TRBJ2-1; 8 nucleotides align to TRBD1. The length of the CDR3 is 16 residues. V shed 5 bases and J 0 bases; nucleotides not matched to a gene: 5. Per germline, CDR1 KGHDR and CDR2 SFDVKD. As DNA, the CDR3 is TGTGCCACCAGTGGGGCAGGGGGCGACTCCTACAATGAGCAGTTCTTC. Encoded protein: CATSGAGGDSYNEQFF.

This clonotype occurred many times. The V and J genes are TRBV12-3 or TRBV12-4 and TRBJ1-1, with TRBD1 as a possible D gene (5 bases). Trimming took 4 bases from V and 3 from J, leaving 18 bases between them. The CDR3 runs to 16 residues. The CDR3 is CASSSGPSRGDTEAFF. In DNA, the CDR3 is TGTGCCAGCAGTTCCGGGCCCTCCCGGGGGGACACTGAAGCTTTCTTT.

This clonotype was observed at least ten times. The chain combines TRBV12-3 or TRBV12-4 with TRBJ1-2; TRBD1 matches at 7 bases. Trimming at V came to 5 bases and at J to 6 bases, leaving 9 bases not matched to a gene. This CDR3 comprises 14 residues. The CDR3 loop is CASSPTGSVDGYTF. The CDR3 nucleotides are TGTGCCAGCAGTCCGACAGGGAGTGTTGATGGCTACACCTTC.

The CDR3 protein is CASSTGTSGDNEQFF. The CDR3 nucleotides read TGTGCCAGCAGCACCGGGACTAGCGGAGACAATGAGCAGTTCTTC. The rearrangement joins TRBV7-2 to TRBJ2-1; 11 nucleotides line up with TRBD2. CDR1 SGHTA and CDR2 FQGNSA come from the germline V gene. Germline trimming cut 5 bases from V and 5 bases from J; bases unmatched to any gene: 5. This CDR3 has 15 amino acids.

This clonotype has ten or more counts. The chain uses TRBV7-7 and TRBJ1-1; D ambiguous. Germline CDR1 reads SSHAT; CDR2 reads FNYEAQ (reference sequence). V was cut by 3 bases and J by 2 bases, with 7 bases left in between. This CDR3 is built from 13 residues. The CDR3 DNA reads as TGTGCCAGCAGCTTGGCGGGCAACACTGAAGCTTTCTTT. This codes for CASSLAGNTEAFF.

This clonotype was detected ten times or more. This chain connects TRBV25-1 to TRBJ2-1; 10 nucleotides match TRBD1. The CDR3 length is 15 residues. V shed 4 bases, J shed 5 bases, and the junction held 5 bases outside the gene matches. Germline V lookup: CDR1 MGHDK, CDR2 SYGVNS. The CDR3 bases are TGTGCCAGCAGTGTACCAGGACAGGGGGACAATGAGCAGTTCTTC. It is translated as CASSVPGQGDNEQFF.

At least ten counts were recorded for this clonotype. V usage is TRBV7-2 and J usage is TRBJ1-2; TRBD1 matches at 8 bases. J lost 1 base, V lost 1 base, and 5 bases had no gene match. CDR1 SGHTA and CDR2 FQGNSA come from the germline V gene. The CDR3 runs to 16 residues. The CDR3: CASSLVGTGNNYGYTF. The CDR3 nucleotides read TGTGCCAGCAGCTTAGTTGGGACAGGAAATAACTATGGCTACACCTTC.

This clonotype has a count of ten or more. The chain uses TRBV5-1 and TRBJ2-7, with no clear D. CDR1 is SGHRS and CDR2 is YFSETQ in the germline V gene. The V end lost 3 bases, the J end lost 2 bases, and 12 bases lay between the germline ends. The CDR3 has 14 residues. The CDR3 DNA reads TGCGCCAGCAGCTACAAAGGGCCGGCCTACGAGCAGTACTTC. It is translated as CASSYKGPAYEQYF.

This clonotype came up many times. The chain employs TRBV30 and TRBJ1-1; 8 bases line up with TRBD1. The germline V gene encodes CDR1 GTSNPN and CDR2 SVGIG (reference sequence). V was clipped by 3 bases and J by 4 bases; unmatched bases: 7. The CDR3 loop spans 14 amino acids. The CDR3 coding sequence is TGTGCCTGGAGACCCCCAGGGGGCCCCACTGAAGCTTTCTTT. Protein: CAWRPPGGPTEAFF.

This clonotype was seen at least ten times. The J gene is TRBJ1-1, the V gene TRBV29-1, with a tentative D call TRBD1 (6 bases). Germline CDR1 is SQVTM and CDR2 is ANQGSEA. Trimming took off 4 bases at V and 0 bases at J, with 9 bases between the two ends. The CDR3 totals 13 residues. CDR3 sequence: CSVVGQLNTEAFF. For the CDR3, the DNA is TGCAGCGTTGTCGGACAGTTGAACACTGAAGCTTTCTTT.

In its sample, this clonotype was seen many times. The V and J genes are TRBV12-3 or TRBV12-4 and TRBJ2-3, with D perhaps TRBD2 (6 bases). V gave up 5 bases and J gave up 0 bases, with 12 bases separating them. The CDR3 totals 15 residues. The CDR3 is CASSRRRGSTDTQYF. The CDR3 DNA reads TGTGCCAGCAGTCGACGGCGGGGCAGCACAGATACGCAGTATTTT.

This clonotype showed up many times. The chain has TRBV6-2 or TRBV6-3 and TRBJ2-1; 11 bases fit TRBD2. Trimming cost V 4 bases and J 4 bases; bases outside gene matches: 3. The CDR3 covers 15 residues. Per the germline V gene, CDR1 is MNHEY and CDR2 is SVGEGT. Here the CDR3 DNA reads TGTGCCAGCAGTTTGGGACTAGCGGTTTACAATGAGCAGTTCTTC. Its translation: CASSLGLAVYNEQFF.

This clonotype appeared many times. The V and J genes are TRBV12-5 and TRBJ2-5; D uncertain. Germline V CDR1 and CDR2: LGHNT, FRNRAP. CDR3 length: 10 residues. V was shortened by 1 base and J by 6 bases, with 0 bases between the two germline ends. The CDR3 DNA sequence: TGTGCTAGTGGTTTGGAGACCCAGTACTTC. The encoded protein is CASGLETQYF. The whole variable domain, remainder taken from reference TRBV12-5 and TRBJ2-5, is DARVTQTPRHKVTEMGQEVTMRCQPILGHNTVFWYRQTMMQGLELLAYFRNRAPLDDSGMPKDRFSAEMPDATLATLKIQPSEPRDSAVYFCASGLETQYFGPGTRLLVL.

This clonotype was seen repeatedly, ten times or more. The CDR3 sequence is CASSQDLAGTWGNTGELFF. The CDR3 bases are TGTGCCAGCAGCCAAGATCTGGCCGGGACCTGGGGGAACACCGGGGAGCTGTTTTTT. This chain uses TRBV3-1 with TRBJ2-2; D could derive from TRBD1 or TRBD2 (5 bases each). The germline V gene has CDR1 LGHDT and CDR2 YNNKEL (reference sequence). Between the trimmed V and J ends, which lost 0 bases and 1 base, there was a span of 18 bases. The CDR3 is 19 residues long. Full variable domain (missing parts from reference TRBV3-1 and TRBJ2-2): DTAVSQTPKYLVTQMGNDKSIKCEQNLGHDTMYWYKQDSKKFLKIMFSYNNKELIINETVPNRFSPKSPDKAHLNLHINSLELGDSAVYFCASSQDLAGTWGNTGELFFGEGSRLTVL.